This T cell receptor beta chain was documented in a study of blood T cell repertoires in COVID-19. Study summary: The United States, Italy and Spain were the sources of the acute and convalescent COVID-19 samples.

This CDR3 is built from 14 residues. With 3 bases removed from V and 1 base from J, the gap between germline ends came to 9 bases. Germline V gene sequence: CDR1 SGHTA, CDR2 FQGTGA. The data were produced by immunoSEQ multiplex PCR, yet TCRdb's version contains in-frame clones alone and is incomplete. This table holds roughly 290,000 clones, about 89% found once. The V and J genes are TRBV7-3 and TRBJ1-1; TRBD1 might be the D (5 bases). The clonotype comes from a woman in her thirties or forties who had recovered from COVID-19. Sequences were obtained from PBMCs or T cells enriched from blood (not recorded which). The CDR3 sequence: CASSLGGTNTEAFF. CDR3 DNA sequence: TGTGCCAGCAGCTTGGGGGGGACGAACACTGAAGCTTTCTTT.